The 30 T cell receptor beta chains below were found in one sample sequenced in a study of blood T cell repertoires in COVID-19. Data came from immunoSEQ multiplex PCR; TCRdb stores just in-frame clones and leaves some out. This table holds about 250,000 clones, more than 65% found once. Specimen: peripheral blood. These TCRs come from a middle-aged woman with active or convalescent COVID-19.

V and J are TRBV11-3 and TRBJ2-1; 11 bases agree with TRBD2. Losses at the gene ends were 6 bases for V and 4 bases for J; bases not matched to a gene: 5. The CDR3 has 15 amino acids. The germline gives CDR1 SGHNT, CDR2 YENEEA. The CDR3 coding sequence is TGTGCCAGCAGTTCCGGGACTAGCGGATACAATGAGCAGTTCTTC. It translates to CASSSGTSGYNEQFF.

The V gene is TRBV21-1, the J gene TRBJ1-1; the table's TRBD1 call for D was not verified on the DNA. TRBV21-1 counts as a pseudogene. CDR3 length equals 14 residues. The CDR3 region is CASSRDRGWTEAFF. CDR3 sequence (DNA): TGTGCCAGCAGCCGGGACAGGGGATGGACTGAAGCTTTCTTT.

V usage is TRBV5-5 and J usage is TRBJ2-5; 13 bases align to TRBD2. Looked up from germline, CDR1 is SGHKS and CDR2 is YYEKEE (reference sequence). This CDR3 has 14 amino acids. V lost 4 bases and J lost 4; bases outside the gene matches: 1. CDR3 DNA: TGTGCCAGCAGCCGACTAGCGGGGGGAGAGACCCAGTACTTC. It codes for CASSRLAGGETQYF.

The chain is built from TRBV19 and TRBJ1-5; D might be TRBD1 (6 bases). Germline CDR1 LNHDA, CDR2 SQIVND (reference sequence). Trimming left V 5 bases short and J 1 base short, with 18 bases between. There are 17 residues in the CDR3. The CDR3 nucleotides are TGTGCCAGTAGTCCCCGACCTGGACAGTCAAGCAATCAGCCCCAGCATTTT. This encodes CASSPRPGQSSNQPQHF.

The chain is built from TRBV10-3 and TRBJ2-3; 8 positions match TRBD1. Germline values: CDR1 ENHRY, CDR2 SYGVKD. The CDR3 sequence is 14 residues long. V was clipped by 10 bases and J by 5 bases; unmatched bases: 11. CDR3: CATGQGTSLDTQYF. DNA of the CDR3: TGTGCCACTGGACAGGGAACTTCCTTAGATACGCAGTATTTT.

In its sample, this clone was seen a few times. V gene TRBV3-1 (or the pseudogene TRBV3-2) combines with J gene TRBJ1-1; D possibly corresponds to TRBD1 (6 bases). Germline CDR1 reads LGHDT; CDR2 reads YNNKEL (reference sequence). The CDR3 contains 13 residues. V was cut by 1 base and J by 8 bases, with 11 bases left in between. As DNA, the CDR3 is TGTGCCAGCAGCCAAGTTGGTGACAGGGAAGCTTTCTTT. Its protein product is CASSQVGDREAFF.

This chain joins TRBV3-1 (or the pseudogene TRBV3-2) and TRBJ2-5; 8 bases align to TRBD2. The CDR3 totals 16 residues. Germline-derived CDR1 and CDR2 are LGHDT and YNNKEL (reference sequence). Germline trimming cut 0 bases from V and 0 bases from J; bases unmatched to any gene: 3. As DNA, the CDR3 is TGTGCCAGCAGCCAAGATCGCGGGGGGTACCAAGAGACCCAGTACTTC. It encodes CASSQDRGGYQETQYF.

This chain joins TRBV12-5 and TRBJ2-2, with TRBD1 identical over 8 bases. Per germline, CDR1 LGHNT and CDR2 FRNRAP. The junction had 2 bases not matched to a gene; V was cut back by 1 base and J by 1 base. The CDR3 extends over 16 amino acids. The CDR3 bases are TGTGCTAGTGGTTTGGGACAGGGGCTGAACACCGGGGAGCTGTTTTTT. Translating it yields CASGLGQGLNTGELFF.

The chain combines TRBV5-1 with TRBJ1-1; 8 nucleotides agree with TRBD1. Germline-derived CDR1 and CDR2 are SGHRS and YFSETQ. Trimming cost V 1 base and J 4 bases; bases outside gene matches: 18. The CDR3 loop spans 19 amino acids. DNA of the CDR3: TGCGCCAGCAGCTTGCTGGCAGGGGGCTTCCGGCTAGACTTCACTGAAGCTTTCTTT. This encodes CASSLLAGGFRLDFTEAFF.

The CDR3: CASSPTGVNEKLFF. Written as DNA, the CDR3 is TGTGCCAGCAGCCCGACAGGGGTCAATGAAAAACTGTTTTTT. The rearrangement uses TRBV5-4 and TRBJ1-4; 8 nucleotides agree with TRBD1. The CDR3 totals 14 residues. CDR1 and CDR2 (germline): SGHNT, YYREEE (reference sequence). The trim removed 4 bases at V and 5 bases at J, leaving 4 bases unmatched.

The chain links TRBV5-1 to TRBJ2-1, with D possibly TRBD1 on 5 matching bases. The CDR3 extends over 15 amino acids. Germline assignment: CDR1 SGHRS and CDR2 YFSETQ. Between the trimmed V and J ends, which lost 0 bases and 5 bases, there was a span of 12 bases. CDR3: CASSLVTGHNNEQFF. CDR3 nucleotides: TGCGCCAGCAGCTTGGTAACCGGACACAACAATGAGCAGTTCTTC.

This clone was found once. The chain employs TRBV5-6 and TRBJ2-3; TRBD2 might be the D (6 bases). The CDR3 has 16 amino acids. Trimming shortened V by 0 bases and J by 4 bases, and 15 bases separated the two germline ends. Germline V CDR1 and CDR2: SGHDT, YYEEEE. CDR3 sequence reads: CASSLEAGRGSDTQYF. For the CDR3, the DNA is TGTGCCAGCAGCTTGGAAGCGGGTCGTGGCTCAGATACGCAGTATTTT.

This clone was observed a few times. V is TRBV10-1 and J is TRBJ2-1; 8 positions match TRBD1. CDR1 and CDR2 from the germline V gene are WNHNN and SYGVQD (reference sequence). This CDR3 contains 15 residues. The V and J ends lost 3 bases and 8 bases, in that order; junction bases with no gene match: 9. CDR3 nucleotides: TGCGCCAGCAGTGACGCAGGGGGCTTGAGGGATGAGCAGTTCTTC. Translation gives CASSDAGGLRDEQFF.

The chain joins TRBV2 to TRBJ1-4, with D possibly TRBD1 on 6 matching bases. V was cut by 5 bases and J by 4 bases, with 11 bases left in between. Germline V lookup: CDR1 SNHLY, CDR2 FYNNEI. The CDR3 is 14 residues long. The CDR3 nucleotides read TGTGCCAGCAGTCTAGGACAGCTTAATGAAAAACTGTTTTTT. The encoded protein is CASSLGQLNEKLFF.

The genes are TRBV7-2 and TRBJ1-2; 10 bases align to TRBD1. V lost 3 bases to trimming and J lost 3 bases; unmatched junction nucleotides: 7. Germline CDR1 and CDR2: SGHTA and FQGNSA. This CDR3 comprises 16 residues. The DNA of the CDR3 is TGTGCCAGCAGCTTGACCCCGGGACAGGGGTACTATGGCTACACCTTC. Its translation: CASSLTPGQGYYGYTF.

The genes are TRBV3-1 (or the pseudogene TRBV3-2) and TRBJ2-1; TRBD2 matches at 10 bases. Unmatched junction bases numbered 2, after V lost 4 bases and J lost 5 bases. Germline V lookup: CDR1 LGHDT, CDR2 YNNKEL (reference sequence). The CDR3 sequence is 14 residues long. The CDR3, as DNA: TGTGCCAGCAGCCCTAGCGGGGGACACAATGAGCAGTTCTTC. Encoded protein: CASSPSGGHNEQFF.

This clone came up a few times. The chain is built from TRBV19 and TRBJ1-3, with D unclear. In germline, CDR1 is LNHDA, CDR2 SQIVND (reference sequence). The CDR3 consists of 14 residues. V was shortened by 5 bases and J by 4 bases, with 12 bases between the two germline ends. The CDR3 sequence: CASSLRAAGNTIYF. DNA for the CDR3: TGTGCCAGTAGTCTGCGGGCCGCCGGAAACACCATATATTTT.

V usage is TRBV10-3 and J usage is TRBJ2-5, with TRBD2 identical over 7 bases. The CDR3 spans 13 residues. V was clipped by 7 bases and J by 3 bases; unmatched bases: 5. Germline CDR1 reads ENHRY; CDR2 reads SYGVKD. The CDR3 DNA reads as TGTGCCATCAAGGCTAGCGGTAAAGAGACCCAGTACTTC. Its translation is CAIKASGKETQYF.

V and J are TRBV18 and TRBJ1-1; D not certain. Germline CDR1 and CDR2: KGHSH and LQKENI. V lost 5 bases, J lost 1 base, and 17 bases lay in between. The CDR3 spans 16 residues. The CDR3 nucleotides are TGTGCCAGCTCAGGCGACTCCGTTCAGCGGAACACTGAAGCTTTCTTT. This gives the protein CASSGDSVQRNTEAFF.

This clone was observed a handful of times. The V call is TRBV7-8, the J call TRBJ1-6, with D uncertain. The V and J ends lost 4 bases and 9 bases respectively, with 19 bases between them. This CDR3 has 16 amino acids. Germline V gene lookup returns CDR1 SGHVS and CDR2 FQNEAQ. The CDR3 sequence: CASSSLWAGAGSPLHF. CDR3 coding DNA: TGTGCCAGCAGCTCCCTTTGGGCGGGTGCGGGTTCACCCCTCCACTTT.

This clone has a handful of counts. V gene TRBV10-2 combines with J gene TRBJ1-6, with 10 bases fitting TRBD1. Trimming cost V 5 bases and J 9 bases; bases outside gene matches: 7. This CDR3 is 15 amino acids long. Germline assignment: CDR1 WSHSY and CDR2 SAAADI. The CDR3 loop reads CASSYTGTGASPLHF. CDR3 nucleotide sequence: TGCGCCAGCAGTTACACCGGGACAGGGGCTTCACCCCTCCACTTT.

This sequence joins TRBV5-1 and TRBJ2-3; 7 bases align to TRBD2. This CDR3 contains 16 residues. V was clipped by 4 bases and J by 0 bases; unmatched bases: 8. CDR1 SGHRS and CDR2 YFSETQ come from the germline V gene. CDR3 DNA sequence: TGCGCCAGCAGCGGGGGAGGGGACCCTAGCACAGATACGCAGTATTTT. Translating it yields CASSGGGDPSTDTQYF. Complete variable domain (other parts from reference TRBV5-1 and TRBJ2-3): KAGVTQTPRYLIKTRGQQVTLSCSPISGHRSVSWYQQTPGQGLQFLFEYFSETQRNKGNFPGRFSGRQFSNSRSEMNVSTLELGDSALYLCASSGGGDPSTDTQYFGPGTRLTVL.

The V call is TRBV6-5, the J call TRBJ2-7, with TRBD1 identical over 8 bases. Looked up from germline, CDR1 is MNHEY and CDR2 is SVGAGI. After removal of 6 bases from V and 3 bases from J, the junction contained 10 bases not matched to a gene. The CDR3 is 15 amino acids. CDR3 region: CASSARQGPRYEQYV. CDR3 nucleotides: TGTGCCAGCAGCGCCCGACAGGGGCCACGCTACGAGCAGTACGTC.

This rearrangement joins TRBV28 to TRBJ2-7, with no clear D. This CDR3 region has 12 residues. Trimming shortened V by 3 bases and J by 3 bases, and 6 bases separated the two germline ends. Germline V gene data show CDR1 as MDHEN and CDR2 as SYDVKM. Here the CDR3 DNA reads TGTGCCAGCAGTTTGGAGTACTACGAGCAGTACTTC. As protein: CASSLEYYEQYF.

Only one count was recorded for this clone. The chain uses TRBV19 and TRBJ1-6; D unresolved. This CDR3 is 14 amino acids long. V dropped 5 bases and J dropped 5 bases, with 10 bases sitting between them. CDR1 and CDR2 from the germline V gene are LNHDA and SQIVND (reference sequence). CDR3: CASSLPGNNSPLHF. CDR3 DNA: TGTGCCAGTAGTTTGCCAGGAAATAATTCACCCCTCCACTTT.

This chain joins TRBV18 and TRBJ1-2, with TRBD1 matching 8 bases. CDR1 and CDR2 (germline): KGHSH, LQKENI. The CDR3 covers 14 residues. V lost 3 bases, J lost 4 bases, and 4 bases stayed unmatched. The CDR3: CASSPSGGFYGYTF. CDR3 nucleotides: TGTGCCAGCTCACCCTCAGGGGGCTTCTATGGCTACACCTTC.

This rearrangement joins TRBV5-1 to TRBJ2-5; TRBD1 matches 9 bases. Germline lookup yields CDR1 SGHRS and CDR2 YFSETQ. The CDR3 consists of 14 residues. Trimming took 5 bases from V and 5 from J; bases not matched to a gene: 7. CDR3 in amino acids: CASSPQGAEETQYF. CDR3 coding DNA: TGCGCCAGCAGTCCACAGGGGGCAGAGGAGACCCAGTACTTC.

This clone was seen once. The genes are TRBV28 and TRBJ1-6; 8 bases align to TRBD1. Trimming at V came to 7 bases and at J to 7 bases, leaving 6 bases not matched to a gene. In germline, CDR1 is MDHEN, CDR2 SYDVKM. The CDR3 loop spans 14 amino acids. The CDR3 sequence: CASTRTGKNSPLHF. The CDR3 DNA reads TGTGCCAGCACGAGGACAGGGAAGAATTCACCCCTCCACTTT.

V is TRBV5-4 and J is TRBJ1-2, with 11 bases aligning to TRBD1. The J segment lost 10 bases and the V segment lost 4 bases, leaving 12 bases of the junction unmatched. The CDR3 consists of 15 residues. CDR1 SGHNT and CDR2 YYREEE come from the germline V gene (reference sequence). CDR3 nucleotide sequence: TGTGCCAGCAGCCCATGGACAGGGGGCCTTGGATACTACACCTTC. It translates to CASSPWTGGLGYYTF.

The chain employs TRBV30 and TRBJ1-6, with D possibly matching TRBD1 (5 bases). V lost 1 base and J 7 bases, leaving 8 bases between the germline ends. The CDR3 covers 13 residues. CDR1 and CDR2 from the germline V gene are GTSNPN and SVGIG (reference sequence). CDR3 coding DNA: TGTGCCTGGAGTGGCAGGACAAATTCACCCCTCCACTTT. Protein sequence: CAWSGRTNSPLHF.